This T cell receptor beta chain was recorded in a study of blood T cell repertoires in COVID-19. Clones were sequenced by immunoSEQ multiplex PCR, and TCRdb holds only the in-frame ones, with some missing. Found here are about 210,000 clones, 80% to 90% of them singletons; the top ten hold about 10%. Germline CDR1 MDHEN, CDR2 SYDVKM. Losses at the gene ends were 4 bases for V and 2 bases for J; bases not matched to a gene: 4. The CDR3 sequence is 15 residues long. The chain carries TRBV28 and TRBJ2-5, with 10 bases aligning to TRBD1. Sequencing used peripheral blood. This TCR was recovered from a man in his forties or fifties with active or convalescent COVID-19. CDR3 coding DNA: TGTGCCAGCAGTTCCGGACAGGGGGGGCAAGAGACCCAGTACTTC. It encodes CASSSGQGGQETQYF.